The entry that follows covers one TCR beta chain sequence. The sample belongs to a study of shared clonotypes between healthy human individuals. This table comes from immunoSEQ multiplex PCR, and its TCRdb copy is limited to in-frame clones, with some not included. The sample lists about 980,000 clones; approximately 80% were seen once. Germline trimming cut 5 bases from V and 2 bases from J; bases unmatched to any gene: 6. Germline CDR1 is SGHAT and CDR2 is FQNNGV. The CDR3 loop spans 17 amino acids. The J gene is TRBJ2-3, the V gene TRBV11-2; 14 nucleotides line up with TRBD2. Sequencing input: memory CD4+ T cells sorted from blood. Sample subset: CD45RA-negative fraction. The sequence derives from a man aged 18 to 29 in good health. Here the CDR3 reads CASSIGTSGRVTDTQYF. The CDR3 DNA reads TGTGCCAGCAGCATCGGGACTAGCGGGAGAGTCACAGATACGCAGTATTTT.